The 30 T cell receptor beta chains listed next were all sequenced from one sample in a study of T cell responses to AZD1222 COVID-19 vaccine. This table comes from immunoSEQ multiplex PCR, and its TCRdb copy is limited to in-frame clones, with some not included. The sample gives approximately 130,000 clones, 89% of which show up once; 9.5% is in the top ten. The material was peripheral blood, obtained 28 days after the second AZD1222 dose. These receptors were obtained from an adult who received the AZD1222 COVID-19 vaccine.

This clone was observed once. The chain is built from TRBV9 and TRBJ1-3; the D is unclear. This CDR3 comprises 15 residues. The V gene lost 4 bases and the J gene lost 4 bases, with 15 bases spanning the gap. In germline, CDR1 is SGDLS, CDR2 YYNGEE. The CDR3 DNA reads TGTGCCAGCAGCCCCCGGCCGTGGGCAGGAAACACCATATATTTT. Residues: CASSPRPWAGNTIYF.

The V gene is TRBV6-5, the J gene TRBJ1-4; 7 nucleotides line up with TRBD1. Trimming cost V 6 bases and J 6 bases; bases outside gene matches: 4. The CDR3 runs 13 residues. Germline V CDR1 and CDR2: MNHEY, SVGAGI. CDR3 residues: CASSGTAHEKLFF. As DNA, the CDR3 is TGTGCCAGCAGCGGGACAGCTCATGAAAAACTGTTTTTT.

The V and J genes are TRBV10-3 and TRBJ1-2; D is uncertain. Germline CDR1 ENHRY, CDR2 SYGVKD. The CDR3 is 15 amino acids. The V end was cut by 2 bases, the J end by 1 base, with 11 bases between. The DNA for the CDR3 is TGTGCCATCAGTGAGACCAGAGATTTTAACTATGGCTACACCTTC. Protein product: CAISETRDFNYGYTF.

This clone was picked up a small number of times. At one boundary the junction diverges from the germline segment, which might be a read error. This chain joins TRBV19 and TRBJ2-3; 8 bases are shared with TRBD2. The CDR3 has 13 residues. The germline V gene encodes CDR1 LNHDA and CDR2 SQIVND (reference sequence). CDR3 region: CASSMERLAPPDF. The CDR3 bases are TGTGCCAGTAGTATGGAGCGACTAGCGCCCCCGGATTTT.

The chain joins TRBV6-6 to TRBJ2-5, with 11 bases identical to TRBD1. CDR1 and CDR2 (germline): MNHNY, SVGAGI (reference sequence). The V segment lost 5 bases and the J segment 0 bases; nucleotides outside the gene matches: 2. The CDR3 consists of 15 residues. Here the CDR3 DNA reads TGTGCCAGCAGTCCGGGACAGGGGGACCAAGAGACCCAGTACTTC. It codes for CASSPGQGDQETQYF.

The chain links TRBV18 to TRBJ2-7; D might be TRBD1 (6 bases). The V end was cut by 6 bases, the J end by 3 bases, with 12 bases between. Looked up from germline, CDR1 is KGHSH and CDR2 is LQKENI. The length of the CDR3 is 13 residues. CDR3 loop: CASSLGQSYEQYF. Here the CDR3 DNA reads TGTGCCAGCTCCCTGGGACAAAGCTACGAGCAGTACTTC. Based on the CDR3 plus reference TRBV18 and TRBJ2-7, the full variable domain is NAGVMQNPRHLVRRRGQEARLRCSPMKGHSHVYWYRQLPEEGLKFMVYLQKENIIDESGMPKERFSAEFPKEGPSILRIQQVVRGDSAAYFCASSLGQSYEQYFGPGTRLTVT.

The V gene is TRBV2, the J gene TRBJ1-1; 7 nucleotides align to TRBD1. Unmatched junction bases numbered 18, after V lost 2 bases and J lost 0 bases. CDR3 length equals 20 residues. Germline V gene sequence: CDR1 SNHLY, CDR2 FYNNEI. CDR3 amino acids: CASSEHGGRTGSSMNTEAFF. DNA for the CDR3: TGTGCCAGCAGTGAACACGGAGGTCGGACAGGTTCGTCGATGAACACTGAAGCTTTCTTT.

This clone turned up a few times. The chain is built from TRBV9 and TRBJ2-1; D is unclear. V dropped 2 bases and J dropped 6 bases, with 12 bases sitting between them. Germline V gene lookup returns CDR1 SGDLS and CDR2 YYNGEE. The CDR3 is 14 amino acids. The CDR3: CASSVYSSSNEQFF. As DNA, the CDR3 is TGTGCCAGCAGCGTTTATTCCAGCAGCAATGAGCAGTTCTTC.

The chain couples TRBV6-5 to TRBJ2-5, with 7 bases identical to TRBD1. The CDR3 spans 16 residues. Germline V gene lookup returns CDR1 MNHEY and CDR2 SVGAGI. The junction had 6 bases not matched to a gene; V was cut back by 0 bases and J by 2 bases. The CDR3: CASSYSGRTGQETQYF. As DNA, the CDR3 is TGTGCCAGCAGTTACTCGGGTCGGACAGGTCAAGAGACCCAGTACTTC.

The chain couples TRBV13 to TRBJ2-7, with 9 nucleotides matching TRBD1. The CDR3 runs 14 residues. Germline V gene lookup returns CDR1 PRHDT and CDR2 FYEKMQ (reference sequence). After removal of 6 bases from V and 2 bases from J, the junction contained 5 bases not matched to a gene. This CDR3 reads CASRLTGGPYEQYF. Written as DNA, the CDR3 is TGTGCCAGCAGACTCACAGGGGGCCCCTACGAGCAGTACTTC. The whole variable domain, remainder taken from reference TRBV13 and TRBJ2-7, is AAGVIQSPRHLIKEKRETATLKCYPIPRHDTVYWYQQGPGQDPQFLISFYEKMQSDKGSIPDRFSAQQFSDYHSELNMSSLELGDSALYFCASRLTGGPYEQYFGPGTRLTVT.

The chain is built from TRBV7-9 and TRBJ1-2; D not certain. Germline values: CDR1 SEHNR, CDR2 FQNEAQ (reference sequence). V was cut by 1 base and J by 8 bases, with 17 bases left in between. The length of the CDR3 is 15 residues. CDR3 sequence: CASSLEDAASRGYTF. The CDR3 nucleotides read TGTGCCAGCAGCTTAGAGGACGCGGCATCACGCGGCTACACCTTC.

This chain links TRBV30 with TRBJ1-1, with D possibly matching TRBD1 (6 bases). Germline V lookup: CDR1 GTSNPN, CDR2 SVGIG (reference sequence). This CDR3 comprises 13 residues. Deletions cut 3 bases from V and 4 bases from J, with 12 bases between. The CDR3 nucleotides are TGTGCCTGGAGGCGGCAGGGGATCACTGAAGCTTTCTTT. Its protein is CAWRRQGITEAFF. Full variable domain (outside the CDR3, taken from reference TRBV30 and TRBJ1-1): SQTIHQWPATLVQPVGSPLSLECTVEGTSNPNLYWYRQAAGRGLQLLFYSVGIGQISSEVPQNLSASRPQDRQFILSSKKLLLSDSGFYLCAWRRQGITEAFFGQGTRLTVV.

The genes are TRBV5-1 and TRBJ2-7; possibly TRBD2 for D (5 bases). Trimming took off 0 bases at V and 10 bases at J, with 17 bases between the two ends. Germline V gene data show CDR1 as SGHRS and CDR2 as YFSETQ. The CDR3 is made up of 14 amino acids. This CDR3 reads CASSLAVSSSPQYF. Here the CDR3 DNA reads TGCGCCAGCAGCTTGGCGGTTTCTAGCTCGCCCCAGTACTTC.

Here the CDR3 DNA reads TGTGCCAGCAGTCAACTAGCGGGGGACTACAATGAGCAGTTCTTC. As protein: CASSQLAGDYNEQFF. The chain recombines TRBV2 with TRBJ2-1, with 11 nucleotides matching TRBD2. The length of the CDR3 is 15 residues. V gave up 5 bases and J gave up 3 bases; unmatched junction bases: 3. The germline gives CDR1 SNHLY, CDR2 FYNNEI.

The chain carries TRBV4-1 and TRBJ2-5; D gene unclear. V lost 1 base and J 2 bases, leaving 11 bases between the germline ends. Germline CDR1 MGHRA, CDR2 YSYEKL. CDR3 length: 15 residues. DNA of the CDR3: TGCGCCAGCAGCCAAGTTAACAGTGCACAAGAGACCCAGTACTTC. This sequence encodes CASSQVNSAQETQYF.

In DNA, the CDR3 is TGCGCCAGCAGCCAAGAGTTGGGGGTTCAGCCCCAGCATTTT. Its translation is CASSQELGVQPQHF. The chain combines TRBV4-3 with TRBJ1-5; D might be TRBD1 (5 bases). Trimming took 0 bases from V and 6 from J, leaving 9 bases between them. Germline CDR1 LGHNA, CDR2 YSLEER. The CDR3 is 14 residues long.

J is TRBJ2-3 and V is TRBV18; the match to TRBD2 covers 9 bases. Trimming removed 3 bases from V and 4 bases from J; junction bases left unmatched: 14. The CDR3 runs 18 residues. Germline CDR1 is KGHSH and CDR2 is LQKENI. In nucleotides, the CDR3 is TGTGCCAGCTCACCTAGACCCTCAGCGGGAGGAATCCCAGATACGCAGTATTTT. It is translated as CASSPRPSAGGIPDTQYF.

The V and J genes are TRBV11-2 and TRBJ2-1; D call uncertain. Germline lookup yields CDR1 SGHAT and CDR2 FQNNGV. V lost 6 bases, J lost 6 bases, and 9 bases lay in between. There are 12 residues in the CDR3. The chain's CDR3 is CASRSSSNEQFF. DNA of the CDR3: TGTGCCAGCAGATCGTCCAGCAATGAGCAGTTCTTC.

This clone has more than one count but fewer than ten. The chain carries TRBV16 and TRBJ1-4, with unresolved D. This CDR3 comprises 16 residues. V was cut by 2 bases and J by 5 bases, with 15 bases left in between. The germline V gene encodes CDR1 KGHSY and CDR2 FQNENV. The CDR3 loop reads CASSQLTSRRNEKLFF. The CDR3 bases are TGTGCCAGCAGCCAACTGACCTCGCGGAGGAATGAAAAACTGTTTTTT.

The chain links TRBV5-4 to TRBJ1-1; D unclear. The V gene's germline CDR1 is SGHNT and CDR2 YYREEE (reference sequence). Deletions cut 2 bases from V and 0 bases from J, with 5 bases between. The CDR3 is made up of 13 amino acids. CDR3 protein: CASSFQLNTEAFF. The DNA for the CDR3 is TGTGCCAGCAGCTTTCAGCTGAACACTGAAGCTTTCTTT.

The chain is built from TRBV5-1 and TRBJ1-4; D is unclear. The CDR3 extends over 14 amino acids. CDR1 is SGHRS and CDR2 is YFSETQ in the germline V gene. Between the trimmed V and J ends, which lost 0 bases and 8 bases, there was a span of 11 bases. CDR3 amino acids: CASSLDRAGEKLFF. CDR3 nucleotides: TGCGCCAGCAGCTTGGACCGGGCGGGCGAAAAACTGTTTTTT.

This chain uses TRBV6-5 with TRBJ1-2, with D hard to call. Trimming removed 2 bases from V and 5 bases from J, with 15 bases in between. This CDR3 is 15 amino acids long. Germline CDR1 reads MNHEY; CDR2 reads SVGAGI. The CDR3 DNA reads as TGTGCCAGCAGTTACGAACTCCGGGAAGGGTATGGCTACACCTTC. Its translation: CASSYELREGYGYTF.

This chain connects TRBV5-1 to TRBJ2-4; D may be TRBD2 (6 bases). The ends were cut back, 3 bases at V and 8 bases at J, with 15 bases in the middle. The CDR3 covers 14 residues. Germline CDR1 SGHRS, CDR2 YFSETQ. DNA of the CDR3: TGCGCCAGCAGCTCCACCCTTGGCGGGGACATTCAGTACTTC. Translated: CASSSTLGGDIQYF.

The rearrangement uses TRBV10-1 and TRBJ2-2, with TRBD1 identical over 8 bases. The CDR3 extends over 16 amino acids. Germline V CDR1 and CDR2: WNHNN, SYGVQD (reference sequence). V shed 0 bases and J 7 bases; nucleotides not matched to a gene: 7. The CDR3, as DNA: TGCGCCAGCAGTGAGTCCTCCGGGACAGGCGGCGGGGAGCTGTTTTTT. As protein: CASSESSGTGGGELFF.

The table lists this clone with a count of one. V and J are TRBV5-1 and TRBJ2-6, with 9 bases that match TRBD1. Germline CDR1 reads SGHRS; CDR2 reads YFSETQ. This CDR3 region has 18 residues. V lost 2 bases and J lost 0; bases outside the gene matches: 6. The CDR3 DNA follows: TGCGCCAGCAGCTTCCCCACAGGGGGCCCCTCTGGGGCCAACGTCCTGACTTTC. This encodes CASSFPTGGPSGANVLTF.

The chain uses TRBV2 and TRBJ2-5; D is ambiguous. Trimming shortened V by 8 bases and J by 2 bases, and 12 bases separated the two germline ends. Germline V gives CDR1 SNHLY, CDR2 FYNNEI. CDR3 size: 13 residues. In DNA form, the CDR3 reads TGTGCCAGCGGCCCCGGCAGGCAAGAGACCCAGTACTTC. It encodes CASGPGRQETQYF.

The chain combines TRBV21-1 with TRBJ1-1. TRBV21-1 represents a pseudogene. The CDR3 covers 13 residues. The CDR3 DNA is TGTGCCAGCAGCGTTAATTCCGATTCCGGGGCTTTCTTT. Protein sequence: CASSVNSDSGAFF.

The chain employs TRBV7-3 and TRBJ2-5; D not resolved. The CDR3 covers 12 residues. Trimming stripped 2 bases from V and 5 bases from J, with 6 bases between. Germline V gene lookup returns CDR1 SGHTA and CDR2 FQGTGA. The CDR3 sequence: CASSLGSETQYF. The CDR3 nucleotides are TGTGCCAGCAGCTTAGGTTCCGAGACCCAGTACTTC.

This chain uses TRBV30 with TRBJ1-2; a possible D gene is TRBD1 (6 bases). Trimming took 0 bases from V and 7 from J, leaving 12 bases between them. The CDR3 covers 13 residues. Germline V gene sequence: CDR1 GTSNPN, CDR2 SVGIG (reference sequence). Here the CDR3 DNA reads TGTGCCTGGAGTGTATGGGGGGCTTTTGGCTACACCTTC. Encoded protein: CAWSVWGAFGYTF.

The chain joins TRBV7-2 to TRBJ1-5, with D possibly matching TRBD1 (6 bases). The V gene's germline CDR1 is SGHTA and CDR2 FQGNSA. V lost 3 bases and J 0 bases, leaving 12 bases between the germline ends. The CDR3 consists of 16 residues. The CDR3 spells CASSLGGPLSNQPQHF. CDR3 DNA sequence: TGTGCCAGCAGCTTGGGGGGCCCCCTTAGCAATCAGCCCCAGCATTTT.